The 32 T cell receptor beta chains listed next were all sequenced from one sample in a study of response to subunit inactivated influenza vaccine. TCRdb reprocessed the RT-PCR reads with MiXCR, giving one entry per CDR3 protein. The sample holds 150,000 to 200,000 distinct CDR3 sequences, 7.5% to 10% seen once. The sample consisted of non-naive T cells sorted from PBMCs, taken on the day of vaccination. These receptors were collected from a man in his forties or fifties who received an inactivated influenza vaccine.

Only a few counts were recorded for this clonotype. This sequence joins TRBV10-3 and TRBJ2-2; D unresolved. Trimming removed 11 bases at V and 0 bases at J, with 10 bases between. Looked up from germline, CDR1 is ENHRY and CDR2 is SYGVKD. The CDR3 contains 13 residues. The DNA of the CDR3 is TGTGCCTCGTTGACAACGAACACCGGGGAGCTGTTTTTT. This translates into CASLTTNTGELFF.

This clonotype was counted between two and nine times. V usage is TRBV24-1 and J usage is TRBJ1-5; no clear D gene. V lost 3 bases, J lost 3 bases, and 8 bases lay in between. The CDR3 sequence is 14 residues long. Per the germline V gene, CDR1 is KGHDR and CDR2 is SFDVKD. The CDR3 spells CATSDPWHNQPQHF. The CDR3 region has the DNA TGTGCCACCAGTGATCCTTGGCACAATCAGCCCCAGCATTTT.

The CDR3 bases are TGTGCCACCAGTGATATGGGCCCGGCGGGCGGGACCCAGTACTTC. Protein: CATSDMGPAGGTQYF. The chain recombines TRBV24-1 with TRBJ2-5; D may be TRBD2 (5 bases). CDR3 length: 15 amino acids. CDR1 and CDR2 from the germline V gene are KGHDR and SFDVKD. Trimming left V 3 bases short and J 7 bases short, with 17 bases between.

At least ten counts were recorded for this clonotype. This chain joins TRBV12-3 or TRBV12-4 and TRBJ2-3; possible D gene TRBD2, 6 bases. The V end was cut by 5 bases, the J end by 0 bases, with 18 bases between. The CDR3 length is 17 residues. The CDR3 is CASSHYAGGGSTDTQYF. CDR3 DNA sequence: TGTGCCAGCAGTCACTACGCGGGTGGGGGGAGCACAGATACGCAGTATTTT.

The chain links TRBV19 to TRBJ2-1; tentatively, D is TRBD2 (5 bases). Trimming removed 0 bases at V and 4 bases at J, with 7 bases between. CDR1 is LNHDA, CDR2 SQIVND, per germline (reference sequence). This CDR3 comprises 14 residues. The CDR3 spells CASSIEGGYNEQFF. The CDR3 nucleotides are TGTGCCAGTAGTATAGAAGGAGGTTACAATGAGCAGTTCTTC.

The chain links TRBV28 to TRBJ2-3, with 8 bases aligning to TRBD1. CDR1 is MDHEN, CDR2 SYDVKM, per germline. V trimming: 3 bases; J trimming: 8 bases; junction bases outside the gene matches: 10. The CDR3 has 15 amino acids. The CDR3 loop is CASSLGGRGLGTQYF. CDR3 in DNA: TGTGCCAGCAGTTTGGGGGGCAGGGGGCTTGGTACGCAGTATTTT.

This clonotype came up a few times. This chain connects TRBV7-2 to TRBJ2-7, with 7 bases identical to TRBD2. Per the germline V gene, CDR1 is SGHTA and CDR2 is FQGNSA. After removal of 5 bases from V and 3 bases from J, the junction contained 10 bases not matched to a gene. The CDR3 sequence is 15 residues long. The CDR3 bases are TGTGCCAGCAGCGCCCAGGCTAGCGGAAACTACGAGCAGTACTTC. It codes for CASSAQASGNYEQYF.

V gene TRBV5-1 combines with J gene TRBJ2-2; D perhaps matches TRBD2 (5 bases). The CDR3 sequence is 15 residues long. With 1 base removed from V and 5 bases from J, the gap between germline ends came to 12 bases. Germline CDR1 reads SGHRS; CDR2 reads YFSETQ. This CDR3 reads CASSLRHPGTGELFF. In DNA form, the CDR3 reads TGCGCCAGCAGCTTGCGACACCCGGGGACCGGGGAGCTGTTTTTT.

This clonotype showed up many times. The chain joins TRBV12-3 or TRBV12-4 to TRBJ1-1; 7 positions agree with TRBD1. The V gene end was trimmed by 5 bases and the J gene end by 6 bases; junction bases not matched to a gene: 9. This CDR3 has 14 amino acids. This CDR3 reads CASSTQGTVAEAFF. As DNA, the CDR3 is TGTGCCAGCAGTACACAGGGGACTGTCGCTGAAGCTTTCTTT.

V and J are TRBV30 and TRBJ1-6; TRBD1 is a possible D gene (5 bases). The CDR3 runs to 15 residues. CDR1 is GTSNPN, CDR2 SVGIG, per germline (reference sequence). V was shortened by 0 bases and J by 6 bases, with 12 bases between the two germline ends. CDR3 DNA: TGTGCCTGGAGTGTACCGGGACGGGCTAATTCACCCCTCCACTTT. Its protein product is CAWSVPGRANSPLHF.

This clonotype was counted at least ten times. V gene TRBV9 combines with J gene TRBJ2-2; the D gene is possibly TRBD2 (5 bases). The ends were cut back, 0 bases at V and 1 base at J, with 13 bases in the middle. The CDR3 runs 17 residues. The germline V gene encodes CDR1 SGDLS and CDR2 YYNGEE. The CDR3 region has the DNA TGTGCCAGCAGCGTAGTAGCGCGGACCCTGAACACCGGGGAGCTGTTTTTT. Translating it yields CASSVVARTLNTGELFF. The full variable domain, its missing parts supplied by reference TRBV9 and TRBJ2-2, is DSGVTQTPKHLITATGQRVTLRCSPRSGDLSVYWYQQSLDQGLQFLIQYYNGEERAKGNILERFSAQQFPDLHSELNLSSLELGDSALYFCASSVVARTLNTGELFFGEGSRLTVL.

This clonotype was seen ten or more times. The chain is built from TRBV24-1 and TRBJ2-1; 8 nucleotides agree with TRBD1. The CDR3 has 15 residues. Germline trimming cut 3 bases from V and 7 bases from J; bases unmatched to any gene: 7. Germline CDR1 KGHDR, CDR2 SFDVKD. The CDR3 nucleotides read TGTGCCACCAGTGATGTGGGACAGGTGGGAAATGAGCAGTTCTTC. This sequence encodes CATSDVGQVGNEQFF.

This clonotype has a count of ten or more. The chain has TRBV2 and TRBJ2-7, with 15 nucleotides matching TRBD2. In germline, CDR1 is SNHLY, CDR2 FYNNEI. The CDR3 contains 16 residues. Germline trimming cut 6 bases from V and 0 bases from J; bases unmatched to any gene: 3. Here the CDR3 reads CASSGTSGGISYEQYF. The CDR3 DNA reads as TGTGCCAGCAGCGGGACTAGCGGGGGGATCTCCTACGAGCAGTACTTC.

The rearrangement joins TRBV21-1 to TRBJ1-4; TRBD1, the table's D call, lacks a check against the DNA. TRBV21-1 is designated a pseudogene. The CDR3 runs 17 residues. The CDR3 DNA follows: TGTGCCAGCAGCAAAGAGGGACAGGGTGCAACTAATGAAAAACTGTTTTTT. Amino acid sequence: CASSKEGQGATNEKLFF.

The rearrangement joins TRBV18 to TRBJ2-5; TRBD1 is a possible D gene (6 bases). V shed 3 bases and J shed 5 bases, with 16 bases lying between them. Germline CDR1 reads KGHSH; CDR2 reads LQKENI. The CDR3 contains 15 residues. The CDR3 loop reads CASSPRQGTGETQYF. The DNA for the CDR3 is TGTGCCAGCTCACCTCGGCAGGGGACGGGGGAGACCCAGTACTTC.

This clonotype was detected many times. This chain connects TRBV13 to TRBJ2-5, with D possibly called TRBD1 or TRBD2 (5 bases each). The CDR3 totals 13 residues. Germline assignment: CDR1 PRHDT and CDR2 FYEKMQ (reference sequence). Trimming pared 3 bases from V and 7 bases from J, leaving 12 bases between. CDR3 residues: CASSFPRETTQYF. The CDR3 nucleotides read TGTGCCAGCAGCTTCCCCAGGGAGACGACCCAGTACTTC.

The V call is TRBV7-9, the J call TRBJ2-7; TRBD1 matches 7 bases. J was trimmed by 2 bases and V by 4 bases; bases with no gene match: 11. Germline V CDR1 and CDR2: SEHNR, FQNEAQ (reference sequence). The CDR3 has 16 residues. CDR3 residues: CASSSPKTTGTYEQYF. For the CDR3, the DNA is TGTGCCAGCAGCTCCCCCAAAACGACAGGGACCTACGAGCAGTACTTC.

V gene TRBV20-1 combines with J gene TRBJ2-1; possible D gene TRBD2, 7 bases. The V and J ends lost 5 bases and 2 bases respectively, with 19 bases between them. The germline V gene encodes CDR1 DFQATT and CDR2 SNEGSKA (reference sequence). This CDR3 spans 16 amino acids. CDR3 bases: TGCAGTGCTGTTCAAGGGGGGGGGCTAACCTACAATGAGCAGTTCTTC. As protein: CSAVQGGGLTYNEQFF.

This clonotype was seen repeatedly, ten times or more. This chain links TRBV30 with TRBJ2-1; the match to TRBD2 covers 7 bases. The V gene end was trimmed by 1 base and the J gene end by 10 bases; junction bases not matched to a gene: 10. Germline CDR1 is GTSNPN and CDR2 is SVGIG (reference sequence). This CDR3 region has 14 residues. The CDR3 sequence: CAWSANQRGREQFF. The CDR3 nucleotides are TGTGCCTGGAGTGCTAACCAGCGGGGACGAGAGCAGTTCTTC.

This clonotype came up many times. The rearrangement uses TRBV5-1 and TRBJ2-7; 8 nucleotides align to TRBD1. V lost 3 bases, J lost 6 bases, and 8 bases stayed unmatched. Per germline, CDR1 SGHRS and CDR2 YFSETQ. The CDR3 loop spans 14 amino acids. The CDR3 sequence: CASSSHGQGGEQYF. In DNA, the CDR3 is TGCGCCAGCAGCTCGCACGGACAGGGAGGCGAGCAGTACTTC.

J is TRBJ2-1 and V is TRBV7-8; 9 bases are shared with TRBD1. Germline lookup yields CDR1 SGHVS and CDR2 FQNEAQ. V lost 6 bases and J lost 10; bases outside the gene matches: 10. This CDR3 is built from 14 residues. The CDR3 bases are TGTGCCAGCAGTATGGGACAGGGTAAGGACGAGCAGTTCTTC. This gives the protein CASSMGQGKDEQFF. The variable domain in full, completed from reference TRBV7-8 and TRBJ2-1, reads GAGVSQSPRYKVAKRGQDVALRCDPISGHVSLFWYQQALGQGPEFLTYFQNEAQLDKSGLPSDRFFAERPEGSVSTLKIQRTQQEDSAVYLCASSMGQGKDEQFFGPGTRLTVL.

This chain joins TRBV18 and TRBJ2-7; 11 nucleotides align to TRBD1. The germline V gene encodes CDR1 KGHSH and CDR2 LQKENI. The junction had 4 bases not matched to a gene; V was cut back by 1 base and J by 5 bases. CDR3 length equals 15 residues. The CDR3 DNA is TGTGCCAGCTCACCACGGGACAGGGGGGACCACGAGCAGTACTTC. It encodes CASSPRDRGDHEQYF.

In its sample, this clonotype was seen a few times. CDR3 sequence reads: CASSLGGSLAGTDTQYF. The CDR3 DNA is TGTGCCAGCAGCTTGGGCGGTAGTCTAGCGGGGACAGATACGCAGTATTTT. The chain couples TRBV5-5 to TRBJ2-3, with TRBD2 identical over 9 bases. CDR1 SGHKS and CDR2 YYEKEE come from the germline V gene (reference sequence). Germline trimming cut 0 bases from V and 3 bases from J; bases unmatched to any gene: 8. The CDR3 contains 17 residues.

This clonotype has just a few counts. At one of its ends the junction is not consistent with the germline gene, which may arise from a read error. The CDR3 protein is CASSLVGGLILFEQFF. Here the CDR3 DNA reads TGTGCCAGCAGCTTAGTCGGGGGGCTCATTTTATTTGAGCAGTTCTTT. V is TRBV7-8 and J is TRBJ2-1; TRBD2 might be the D (7 bases). Germline V gene data show CDR1 as SGHVS and CDR2 as FQNEAQ. There are 16 residues in the CDR3.

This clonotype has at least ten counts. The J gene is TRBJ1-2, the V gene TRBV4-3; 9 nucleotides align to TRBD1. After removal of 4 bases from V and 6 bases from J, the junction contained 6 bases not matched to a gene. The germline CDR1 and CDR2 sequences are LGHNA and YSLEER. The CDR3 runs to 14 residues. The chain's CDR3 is CASSRQTGGHGYTF. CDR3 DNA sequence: TGCGCCAGCAGCCGGCAGACAGGGGGACATGGCTACACCTTC.

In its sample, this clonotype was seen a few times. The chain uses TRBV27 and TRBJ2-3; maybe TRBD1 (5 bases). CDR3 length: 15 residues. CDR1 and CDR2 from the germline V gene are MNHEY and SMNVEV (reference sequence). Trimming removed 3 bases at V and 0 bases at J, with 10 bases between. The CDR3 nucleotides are TGTGCCAGCAGTTTCAGGGTCCGAAGCACAGATACGCAGTATTTT. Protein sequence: CASSFRVRSTDTQYF.

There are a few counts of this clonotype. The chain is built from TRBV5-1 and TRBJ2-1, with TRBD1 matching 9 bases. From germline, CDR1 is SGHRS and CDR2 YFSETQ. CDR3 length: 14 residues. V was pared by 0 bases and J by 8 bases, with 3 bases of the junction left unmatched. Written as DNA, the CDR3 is TGCGCCAGCAGCTTGGAGGGACAGGGCGATGAGCAGTTCTTC. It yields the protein CASSLEGQGDEQFF.

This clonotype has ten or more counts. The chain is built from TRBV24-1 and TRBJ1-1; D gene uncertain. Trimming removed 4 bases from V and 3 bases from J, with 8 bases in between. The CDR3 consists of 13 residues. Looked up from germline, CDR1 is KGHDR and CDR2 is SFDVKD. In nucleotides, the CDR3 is TGTGCCACCAGTGACCCGGACTACACTGAAGCTTTCTTT. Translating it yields CATSDPDYTEAFF.

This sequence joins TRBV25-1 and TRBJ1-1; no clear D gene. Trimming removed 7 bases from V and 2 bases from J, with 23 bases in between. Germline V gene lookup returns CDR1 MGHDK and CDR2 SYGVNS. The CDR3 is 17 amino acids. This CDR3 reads CASNSPVPGRANTEAFF. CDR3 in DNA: TGTGCCAGCAATTCTCCTGTCCCGGGGAGGGCCAACACTGAAGCTTTCTTT.

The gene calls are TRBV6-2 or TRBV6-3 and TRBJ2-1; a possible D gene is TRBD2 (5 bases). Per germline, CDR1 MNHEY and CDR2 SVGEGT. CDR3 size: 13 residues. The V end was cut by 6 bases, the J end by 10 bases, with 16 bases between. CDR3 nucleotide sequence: TGTGCCAGCAGCCGGGGTGGGAGAGGCGAGCAGTTCTTC. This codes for CASSRGGRGEQFF.

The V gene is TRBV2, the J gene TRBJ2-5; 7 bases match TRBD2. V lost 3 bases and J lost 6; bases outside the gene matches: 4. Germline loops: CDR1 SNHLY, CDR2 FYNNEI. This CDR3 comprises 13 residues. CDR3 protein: CASSDLGLKTQYF. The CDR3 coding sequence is TGTGCCAGCAGTGACTTGGGACTAAAGACCCAGTACTTC. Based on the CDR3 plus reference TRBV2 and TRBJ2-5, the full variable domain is EPEVTQTPSHQVTQMGQEVILRCVPISNHLYFYWYRQILGQKVEFLVSFYNNEISEKSEIFDDQFSVERPDGSNFTLKIRSTKLEDSAMYFCASSDLGLKTQYFGPGTRLLVL.

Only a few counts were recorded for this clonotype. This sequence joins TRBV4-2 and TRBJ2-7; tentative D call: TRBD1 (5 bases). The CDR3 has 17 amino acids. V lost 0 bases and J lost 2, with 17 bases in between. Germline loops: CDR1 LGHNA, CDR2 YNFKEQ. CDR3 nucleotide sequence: TGTGCCAGCAGCCAAGATTGGCGAGGACACCAAGCCTACGAGCAGTACTTC. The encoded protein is CASSQDWRGHQAYEQYF.